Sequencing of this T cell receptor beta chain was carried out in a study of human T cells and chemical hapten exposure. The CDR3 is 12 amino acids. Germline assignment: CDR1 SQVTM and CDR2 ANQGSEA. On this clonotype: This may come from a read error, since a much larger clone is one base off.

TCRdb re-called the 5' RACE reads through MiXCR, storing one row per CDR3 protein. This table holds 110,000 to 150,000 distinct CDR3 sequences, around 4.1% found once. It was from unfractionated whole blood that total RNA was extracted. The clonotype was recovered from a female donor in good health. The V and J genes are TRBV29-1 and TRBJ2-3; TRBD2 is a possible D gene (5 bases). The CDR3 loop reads CSGSRGADSQYF. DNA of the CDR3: TGCAGCGGTTCACGGGGAGCAGATTCGCAGTATTTT.